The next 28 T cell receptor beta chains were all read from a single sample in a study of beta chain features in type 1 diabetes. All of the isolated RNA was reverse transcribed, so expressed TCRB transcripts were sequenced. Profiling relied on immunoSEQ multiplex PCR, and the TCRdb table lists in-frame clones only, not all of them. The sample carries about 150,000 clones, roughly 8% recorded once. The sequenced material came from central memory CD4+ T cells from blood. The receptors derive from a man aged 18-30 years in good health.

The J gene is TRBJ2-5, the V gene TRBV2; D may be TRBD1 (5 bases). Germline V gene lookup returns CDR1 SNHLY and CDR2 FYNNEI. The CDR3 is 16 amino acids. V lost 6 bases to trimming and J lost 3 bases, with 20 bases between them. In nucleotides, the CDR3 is TGTGCCAGCAGCCCCCTATCCTGGGGCGGTGAAGAGACCCAGTACTTC. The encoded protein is CASSPLSWGGEETQYF.

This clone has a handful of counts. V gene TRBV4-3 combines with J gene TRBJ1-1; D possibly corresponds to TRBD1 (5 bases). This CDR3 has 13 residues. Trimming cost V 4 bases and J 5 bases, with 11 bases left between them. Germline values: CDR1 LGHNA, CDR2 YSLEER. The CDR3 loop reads CASSPGVRTEAFF. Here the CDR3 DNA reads TGCGCCAGCAGCCCGGGGGTTCGGACTGAAGCTTTCTTT.

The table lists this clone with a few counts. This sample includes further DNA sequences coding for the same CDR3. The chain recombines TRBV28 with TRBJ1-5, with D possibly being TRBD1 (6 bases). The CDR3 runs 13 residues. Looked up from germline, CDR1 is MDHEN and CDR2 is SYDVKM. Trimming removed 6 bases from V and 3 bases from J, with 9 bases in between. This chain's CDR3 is CASRRTVNQPQHF. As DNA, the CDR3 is TGTGCCAGCAGACGGACAGTCAATCAGCCCCAGCATTTT.

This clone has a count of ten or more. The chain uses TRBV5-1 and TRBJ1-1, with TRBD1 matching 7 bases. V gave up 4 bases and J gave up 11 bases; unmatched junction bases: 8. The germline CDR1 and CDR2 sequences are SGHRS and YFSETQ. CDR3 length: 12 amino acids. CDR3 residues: CASSVGGQAAFF. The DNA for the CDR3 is TGCGCCAGCAGCGTAGGAGGACAGGCTGCTTTCTTT.

The CDR3 DNA sequence: TGTGCCAGCTTCCGGACTAGCGGGAGTTCGAACGAGCAGTACTTC. Translation: CASFRTSGSSNEQYF. The chain uses TRBV18 and TRBJ2-7, with 13 bases that match TRBD2. This CDR3 comprises 15 residues. In germline, CDR1 is KGHSH, CDR2 LQKENI. The junction had 8 bases not matched to a gene; V was cut back by 7 bases and J by 5 bases.

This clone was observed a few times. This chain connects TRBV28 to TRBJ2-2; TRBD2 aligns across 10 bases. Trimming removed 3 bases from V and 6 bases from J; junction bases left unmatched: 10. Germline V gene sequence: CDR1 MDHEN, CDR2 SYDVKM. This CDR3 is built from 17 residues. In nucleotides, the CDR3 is TGTGCCAGCAGTTTGAGGACTAGCGGTTGGAGGGCCGGGGAGCTGTTTTTT. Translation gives CASSLRTSGWRAGELFF.

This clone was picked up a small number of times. In DNA form, the CDR3 reads TGTGCCAGCAGCAGGGGACTAGCGGGTATCTACGAGCAGTACTTC. This gives the protein CASSRGLAGIYEQYF. The rearrangement uses TRBV13 and TRBJ2-7; 12 bases map to TRBD2. The germline CDR1 and CDR2 sequences are PRHDT and FYEKMQ (reference sequence). The CDR3 totals 15 residues. The trim removed 5 bases at V and 3 bases at J, leaving 5 bases unmatched.

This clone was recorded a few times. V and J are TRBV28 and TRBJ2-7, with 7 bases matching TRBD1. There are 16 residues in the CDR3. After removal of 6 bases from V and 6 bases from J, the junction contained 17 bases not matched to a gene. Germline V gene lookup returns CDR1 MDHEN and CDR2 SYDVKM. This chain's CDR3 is CASSLPSIQGSVEQYF. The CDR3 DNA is TGTGCCAGCAGCCTCCCCTCGATACAGGGGAGTGTCGAGCAGTACTTC.

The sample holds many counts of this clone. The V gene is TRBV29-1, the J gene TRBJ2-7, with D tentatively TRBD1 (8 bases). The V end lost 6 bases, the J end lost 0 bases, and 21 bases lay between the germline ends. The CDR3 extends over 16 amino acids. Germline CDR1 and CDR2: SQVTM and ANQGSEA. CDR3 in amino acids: CSVAQGGLTFSYEQYF. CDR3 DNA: TGCAGCGTAGCACAGGGGGGACTAACCTTCTCCTACGAGCAGTACTTC.

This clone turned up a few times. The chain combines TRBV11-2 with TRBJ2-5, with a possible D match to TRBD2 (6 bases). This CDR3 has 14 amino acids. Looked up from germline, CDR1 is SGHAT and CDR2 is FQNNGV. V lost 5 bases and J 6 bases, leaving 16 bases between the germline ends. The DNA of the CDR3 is TGTGCCAGCAGCACCGGGGACTTGAAGAAGACCCAGTACTTC. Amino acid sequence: CASSTGDLKKTQYF.

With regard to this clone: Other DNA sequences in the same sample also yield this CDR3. The CDR3 DNA reads as TGTGCCAGCAGCAAAGGACTAGCGGACCAAGAGACCCAGTACTTC. Encoded protein: CASSKGLADQETQYF. This chain connects TRBV7-9 to TRBJ2-5; 10 bases fit TRBD2. The CDR3 is 15 amino acids. V gave up 5 bases and J gave up 0 bases; unmatched junction bases: 3. Looked up from germline, CDR1 is SEHNR and CDR2 is FQNEAQ (reference sequence).

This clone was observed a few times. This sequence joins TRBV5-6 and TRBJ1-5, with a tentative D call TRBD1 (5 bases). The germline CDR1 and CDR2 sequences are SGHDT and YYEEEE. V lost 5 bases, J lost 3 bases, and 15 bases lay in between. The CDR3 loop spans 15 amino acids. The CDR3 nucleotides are TGTGCCAGCAGTTCTATCGACAGCGTCAATCAGCCCCAGCATTTT. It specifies CASSSIDSVNQPQHF. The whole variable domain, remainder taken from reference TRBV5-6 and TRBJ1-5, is DAGVTQSPTHLIKTRGQQVTLRCSPKSGHDTVSWYQQALGQGPQFIFQYYEEEERQRGNFPDRFSGHQFPNYSSELNVNALLLGDSALYLCASSSIDSVNQPQHFGDGTRLSIL.

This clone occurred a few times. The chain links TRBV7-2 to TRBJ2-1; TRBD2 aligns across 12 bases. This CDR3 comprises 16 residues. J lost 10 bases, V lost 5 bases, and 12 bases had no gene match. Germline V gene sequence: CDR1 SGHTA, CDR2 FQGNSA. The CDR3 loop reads CASSPGGLAGGKEQFF. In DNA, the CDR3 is TGTGCCAGCAGCCCCGGGGGGCTAGCGGGAGGGAAGGAGCAGTTCTTC.

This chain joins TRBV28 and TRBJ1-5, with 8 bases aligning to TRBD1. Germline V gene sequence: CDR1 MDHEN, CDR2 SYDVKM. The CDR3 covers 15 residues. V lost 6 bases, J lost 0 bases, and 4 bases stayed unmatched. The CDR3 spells CASRTTGDSNQPQHF. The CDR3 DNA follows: TGTGCCAGCAGAACGACAGGGGATAGCAATCAGCCCCAGCATTTT.

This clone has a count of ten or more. CDR3 sequence: CAWRTSGGADTQYF. The CDR3 DNA follows: TGTGCCTGGAGGACTAGCGGGGGAGCGGATACGCAGTATTTT. J is TRBJ2-3 and V is TRBV30; 12 bases match TRBD2. The J segment lost 6 bases and the V segment lost 3 bases, leaving 4 bases of the junction unmatched. Germline V gives CDR1 GTSNPN, CDR2 SVGIG (reference sequence). The CDR3 is 14 residues long.

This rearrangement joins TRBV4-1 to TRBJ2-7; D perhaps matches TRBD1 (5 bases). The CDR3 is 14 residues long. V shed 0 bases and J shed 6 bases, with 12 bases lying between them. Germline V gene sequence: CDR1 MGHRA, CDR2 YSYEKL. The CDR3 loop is CASSQEGAGREQYF. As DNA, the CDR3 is TGCGCCAGCAGCCAAGAAGGGGCAGGGCGCGAGCAGTACTTC.

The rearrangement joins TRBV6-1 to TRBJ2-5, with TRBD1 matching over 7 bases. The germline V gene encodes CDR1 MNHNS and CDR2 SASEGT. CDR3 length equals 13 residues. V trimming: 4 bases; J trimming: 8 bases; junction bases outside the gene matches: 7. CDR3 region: CASSGGQINTQYF. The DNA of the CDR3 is TGTGCCAGCAGTGGGGGACAGATTAATACCCAGTACTTC.

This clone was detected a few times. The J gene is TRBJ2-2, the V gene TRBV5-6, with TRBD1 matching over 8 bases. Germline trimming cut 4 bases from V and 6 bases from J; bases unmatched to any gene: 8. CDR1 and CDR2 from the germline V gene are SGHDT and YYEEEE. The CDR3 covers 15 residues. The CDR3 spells CASSARTGIAGELFF. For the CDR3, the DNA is TGTGCCAGCAGCGCCCGGACAGGGATCGCCGGGGAGCTGTTTTTT. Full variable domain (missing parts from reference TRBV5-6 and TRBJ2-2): DAGVTQSPTHLIKTRGQQVTLRCSPKSGHDTVSWYQQALGQGPQFIFQYYEEEERQRGNFPDRFSGHQFPNYSSELNVNALLLGDSALYLCASSARTGIAGELFFGEGSRLTVL.

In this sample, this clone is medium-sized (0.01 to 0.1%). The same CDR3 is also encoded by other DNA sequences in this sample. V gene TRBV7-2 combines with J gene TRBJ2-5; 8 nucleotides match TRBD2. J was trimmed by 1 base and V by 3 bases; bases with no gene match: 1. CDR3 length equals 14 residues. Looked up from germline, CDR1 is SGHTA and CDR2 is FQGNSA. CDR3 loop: CASSFSGSQETQYF. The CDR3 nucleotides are TGTGCCAGCAGCTTCAGCGGGAGCCAAGAGACCCAGTACTTC.

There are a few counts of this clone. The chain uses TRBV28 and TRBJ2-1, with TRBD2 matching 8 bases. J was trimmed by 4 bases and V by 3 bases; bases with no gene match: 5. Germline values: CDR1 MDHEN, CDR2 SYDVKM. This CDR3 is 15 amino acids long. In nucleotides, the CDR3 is TGTGCCAGCAGTTTTAGCGCGGGGGGATACAATGAGCAGTTCTTC. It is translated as CASSFSAGGYNEQFF.

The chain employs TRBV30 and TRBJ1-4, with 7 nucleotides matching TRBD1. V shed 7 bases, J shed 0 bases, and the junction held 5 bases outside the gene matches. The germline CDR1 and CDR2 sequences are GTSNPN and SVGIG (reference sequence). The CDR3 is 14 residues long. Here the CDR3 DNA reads TGTGCCTTACAGGGGACTGCAACTAATGAAAAACTGTTTTTT. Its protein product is CALQGTATNEKLFF.

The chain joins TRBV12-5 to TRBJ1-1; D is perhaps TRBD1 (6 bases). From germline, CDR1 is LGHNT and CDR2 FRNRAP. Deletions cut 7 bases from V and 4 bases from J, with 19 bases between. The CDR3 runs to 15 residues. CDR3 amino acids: CASVLGAGAFTEAFF. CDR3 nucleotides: TGTGCTAGTGTGCTCGGCGCAGGGGCGTTCACTGAAGCTTTCTTT.

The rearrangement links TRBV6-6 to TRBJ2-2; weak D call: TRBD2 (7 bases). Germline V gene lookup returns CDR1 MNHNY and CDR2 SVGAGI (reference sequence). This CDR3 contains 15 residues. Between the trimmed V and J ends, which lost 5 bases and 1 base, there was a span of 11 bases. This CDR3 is CASSRGALNTGELFF. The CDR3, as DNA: TGTGCCAGCAGTCGGGGGGCTTTGAACACCGGGGAGCTGTTTTTT.

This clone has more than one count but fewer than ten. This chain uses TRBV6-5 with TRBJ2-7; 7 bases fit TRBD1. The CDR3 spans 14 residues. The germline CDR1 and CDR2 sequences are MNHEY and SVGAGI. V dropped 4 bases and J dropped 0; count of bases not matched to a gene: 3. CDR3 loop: CASSLGGDSYEQYF. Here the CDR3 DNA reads TGTGCCAGCAGTTTAGGGGGCGACTCCTACGAGCAGTACTTC.

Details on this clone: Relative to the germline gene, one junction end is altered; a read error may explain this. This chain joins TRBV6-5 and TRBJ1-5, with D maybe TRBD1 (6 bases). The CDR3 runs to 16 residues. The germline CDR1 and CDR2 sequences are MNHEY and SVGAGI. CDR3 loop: CASSFSWTDSKQPQHF. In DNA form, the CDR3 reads TGTGCCAGCAGTTTCTCATGGACAGACAGCAAACAGCCCCAGCATTTT.

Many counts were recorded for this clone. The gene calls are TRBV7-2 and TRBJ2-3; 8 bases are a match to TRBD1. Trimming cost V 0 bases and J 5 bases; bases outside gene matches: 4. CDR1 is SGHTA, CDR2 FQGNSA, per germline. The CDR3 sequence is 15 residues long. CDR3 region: CASSLARDRGDTQYF. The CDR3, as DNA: TGTGCCAGCAGCTTAGCGCGTGACAGGGGAGATACGCAGTATTTT.

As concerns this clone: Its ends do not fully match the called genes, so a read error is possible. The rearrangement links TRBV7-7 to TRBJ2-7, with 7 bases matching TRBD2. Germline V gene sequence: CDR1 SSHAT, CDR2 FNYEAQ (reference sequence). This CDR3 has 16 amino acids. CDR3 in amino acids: CASSQAPLAEGYEQYF. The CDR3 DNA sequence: TGTGCTAGCAGCCAAGCCCCCCTAGCGGAAGGCTACGAGCAGTACTTC.

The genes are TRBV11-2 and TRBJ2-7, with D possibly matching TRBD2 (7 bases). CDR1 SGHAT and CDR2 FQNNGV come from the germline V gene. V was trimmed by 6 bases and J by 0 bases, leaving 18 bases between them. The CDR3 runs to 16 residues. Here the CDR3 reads CASRGGLRGSSYEQYF. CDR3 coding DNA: TGTGCCAGCAGAGGGGGGCTGCGGGGGAGCTCCTACGAGCAGTACTTC.